Shown below are 3 T cell receptor beta chains from a single sample sequenced in a study of OX40 agonist ivuxolimab in advanced cancers. Library generation was performed with the immunoSEQ multiplex PCR assay. This is the immuneACCESS table as TCRdb keeps it, with only in-frame sequences that have V and J called. A part of the clones is gone; compared with another copy, unresolved V genes explain less than half, and the rest is unexplained. This sample is represented by some 150,000 clones; just over 90% of them were singletons. Around 0.99% of the sample rests with the top ten. This material consisted of CD4+ or CD8+ T cells sorted from blood, taken in a trial of the OX40 agonist ivuxolimab. Every receptor here comes from an adult with an advanced solid tumor such as melanoma, head and neck, liver or kidney cancer.

The rearrangement links TRBV27 to TRBJ2-7, with D hard to call. This CDR3 has 14 amino acids. Germline V gene data show CDR1 as MNHEY and CDR2 as SMNVEV (reference sequence). Trimming pared 4 bases from V and 7 bases from J, leaving 17 bases between. CDR3 nucleotide sequence: TGTGCCAGCAGTTGGGCAGCGTCGAGTAGGGAGCAGTACTTC. Its translation is CASSWAASSREQYF.

This clone was seen a single time. This chain connects TRBV28 to TRBJ1-3; D gene unclear. With 7 bases removed from V and 4 bases from J, the gap between germline ends came to 5 bases. CDR3 size: 11 residues. The germline CDR1 and CDR2 sequences are MDHEN and SYDVKM. For the CDR3, the DNA is TGTGCCAGCACCAAAGGAAACACCATATATTTT. The encoded protein is CASTKGNTIYF.

The CDR3 here is CASSEPRLAGVTGELFF. The CDR3 nucleotides read TGTGCCAGCAGTGAACCGCGACTAGCGGGAGTTACCGGGGAGCTGTTTTTT. V is TRBV2 and J is TRBJ2-2; 12 bases are a match to TRBD2. Germline loops: CDR1 SNHLY, CDR2 FYNNEI. The ends lost 2 bases at V and 5 bases at J; junction bases unmatched: 6. The CDR3 loop spans 17 amino acids.